Sequencing of this T cell receptor beta chain was carried out in a study of T cells in Graves' hyperthyroidism and ophthalmopathy. The germline V gene encodes CDR1 SQVTM and CDR2 ANQGSEA. Trimming removed 6 bases at V and 2 bases at J, with 19 bases between. The CDR3 loop spans 15 amino acids. This clonotype turned up a few times. Researchers took RNA transcripts and amplified the TCR beta CDR3 regions from them. An initial round of RT-PCR targeting the TCR CDR3 relied on the HTBI primer set. Using its own MiXCR run on the multiplex PCR reads, TCRdb lists one record per CDR3 protein. Here the sample spans roughly 750,000 distinct CDR3 sequences, around 15% being singletons.

V is TRBV29-1 and J is TRBJ2-5, with D perhaps matching TRBD1 or TRBD2 (6 bases each). The sequencing input was blood. The clonotype originates from a man aged 18 to 30 with Graves' hyperthyroidism. The CDR3 DNA reads as TGCAGCGTCCCAAGGGGAGGCAGGGGACAAGAGACCCAGTACTTC. This codes for CSVPRGGRGQETQYF. The full variable domain, its missing parts supplied by reference TRBV29-1 and TRBJ2-5, is SAVISQKPSRDICQRGTSLTIQCQVDSQVTMMFWYRQQPGQSLTLIATANQGSEATYESGFVIDKFPISRPNLTFSTLTVSNMSPEDSSIYLCSVPRGGRGQETQYFGPGTRLLVL.